This entry describes one T cell receptor beta chain. This sample is part of a study of OX40 agonist ivuxolimab in advanced cancers. Data came from immunoSEQ multiplex PCR; TCRdb stores just in-frame clones and leaves some out. Of 94,000 or so clones listed, roughly four fifths are singletons. The V gene's germline CDR1 is SGHRS and CDR2 YFSETQ. Trimming at V came to 2 bases and at J to 4 bases, leaving 3 bases not matched to a gene. There are 15 residues in the CDR3. This receptor was obtained from an adult with an advanced solid tumor such as melanoma, head and neck, liver or kidney cancer. This material consisted of CD4+ or CD8+ T cells sorted from blood, taken in a trial of the OX40 agonist ivuxolimab. The rearrangement links TRBV5-1 to TRBJ2-2, with TRBD2 identical over 9 bases. CDR3 bases: TGCGCCAGCAGCTTAGGGACTAGCCCCACCGGGGAGCTGTTTTTT. Its protein is CASSLGTSPTGELFF. The complete variable domain, with remaining parts taken from reference TRBV5-1 and TRBJ2-2, reads KAGVTQTPRYLIKTRGQQVTLSCSPISGHRSVSWYQQTPGQGLQFLFEYFSETQRNKGNFPGRFSGRQFSNSRSEMNVSTLELGDSALYLCASSLGTSPTGELFFGEGSRLTVL.